What follows are 24 T cell receptor beta chains derived from one specimen sequenced in a study of cytomegalovirus exposure and HLA in healthy donors. PCR employed 60 Vbeta and 13 Jbeta primers. Using immunoSEQ multiplex PCR, the repertoire was profiled, and TCRdb retains in-frame clones only, with some absent. This sample carries 150,000 to 200,000 clones, roughly 72% of them seen once, and the ten largest clones take around 1.9%. The sample comprised PBMCs. The receptors shown here come from a young woman in good health and CMV-seropositive.

V is TRBV5-4 and J is TRBJ2-5, with a weak D call TRBD2 (6 bases). CDR1 and CDR2 (germline): SGHNT, YYREEE (reference sequence). This CDR3 spans 13 amino acids. The ends were cut back, 4 bases at V and 4 bases at J, with 11 bases in the middle. The CDR3 sequence: CASSRESTETQYF. Written as DNA, the CDR3 is TGTGCCAGCAGCCGGGAGAGTACAGAGACCCAGTACTTC.

This clone has a count of ten or more. This rearrangement joins TRBV6-1 to TRBJ2-7; TRBD1 matches at 10 bases. Germline assignment: CDR1 MNHNS and CDR2 SASEGT. V dropped 4 bases and J dropped 6; count of bases not matched to a gene: 6. CDR3 length: 14 amino acids. The CDR3 DNA reads as TGTGCCAGCAGTGCCGGGACAGGGGAATTCGAGCAGTACTTC. It is translated as CASSAGTGEFEQYF.

This chain uses TRBV30 with TRBJ2-3; weak D call: TRBD2 (5 bases). CDR1 and CDR2 (germline): GTSNPN, SVGIG (reference sequence). The CDR3 is 14 residues long. Trimming took off 1 base at V and 2 bases at J, with 10 bases between the two ends. The CDR3 loop is CAWSAGELTDTQYF. Written as DNA, the CDR3 is TGTGCCTGGAGTGCCGGGGAACTCACAGATACGCAGTATTTT.

This clone was picked up one time. The chain is built from TRBV7-9 and TRBJ2-1; no clear D. Germline V lookup: CDR1 SEHNR, CDR2 FQNEAQ (reference sequence). CDR3 length equals 14 residues. V was trimmed by 1 base and J by 8 bases, leaving 12 bases between them. As DNA, the CDR3 is TGTGCCAGCAGCTTAGACGGTAGTGTCGATGAGCAGTTCTTC. This gives the protein CASSLDGSVDEQFF. The complete variable domain, with remaining parts taken from reference TRBV7-9 and TRBJ2-1, reads DTGVSQNPRHKITKRGQNVTFRCDPISEHNRLYWYRQTLGQGPEFLTYFQNEAQLEKSRLLSDRFSAERPKGSFSTLEIQRTEQGDSAMYLCASSLDGSVDEQFFGPGTRLTVL.

V usage is TRBV7-2 and J usage is TRBJ2-3; 8 bases align to TRBD2. V lost 5 bases, J lost 3 bases, and 4 bases stayed unmatched. This CDR3 region has 14 residues. Germline CDR1 SGHTA, CDR2 FQGNSA. CDR3 nucleotides: TGTGCCAGCAGCCCGGGACTAGTGACAGATACGCAGTATTTT. It codes for CASSPGLVTDTQYF.

This chain uses TRBV19 with TRBJ2-1, with TRBD2 matching 8 bases. The length of the CDR3 is 16 residues. The V gene's germline CDR1 is LNHDA and CDR2 SQIVND (reference sequence). J was trimmed by 4 bases and V by 4 bases; bases with no gene match: 9. In DNA, the CDR3 is TGTGCCAGTAGTAGGACTAGCTCCCCCACTTACAATGAGCAGTTCTTC. It is translated as CASSRTSSPTYNEQFF.

The V and J genes are TRBV21-1 and TRBJ1-1; the D call in the table, TRBD1, was not verified against the DNA. TRBV21-1 is marked as a pseudogene. The CDR3 has 16 amino acids. CDR3 nucleotide sequence: TGTGCCAGCAGCAAACTGGGGACAGCGATGAACACTGAAGCTTTCTTT. Protein sequence: CASSKLGTAMNTEAFF.

This clone has only one observation. The chain joins TRBV27 to TRBJ2-3, with D maybe TRBD2 (5 bases). The V and J ends lost 3 bases and 5 bases respectively, with 12 bases between them. The CDR3 length is 14 residues. Germline CDR1 is MNHEY and CDR2 is SMNVEV (reference sequence). The CDR3 reads CASSLRVAQDTQYF. The CDR3, as DNA: TGTGCCAGCAGTTTGAGGGTAGCTCAAGATACGCAGTATTTT.

Only a few counts were recorded for this clone. This chain links TRBV20-1 with TRBJ2-7; a weak D match, TRBD2 (5 bases). This CDR3 region has 11 residues. Trimming stripped 5 bases from V and 4 bases from J, with 9 bases between. Germline values: CDR1 DFQATT, CDR2 SNEGSKA (reference sequence). The CDR3 sequence: CSALREYEQYF. The CDR3 DNA is TGCAGTGCTCTTCGGGAATACGAGCAGTACTTC.

V gene TRBV5-6 combines with J gene TRBJ1-1; possibly TRBD1 for D (6 bases). Germline-derived CDR1 and CDR2 are SGHDT and YYEEEE. Trimming removed 4 bases from V and 0 bases from J, with 16 bases in between. The CDR3 covers 16 residues. The CDR3 DNA reads as TGTGCCAGCAGCCTACAGACAGGACTCATGAACACTGAAGCTTTCTTT. It is translated as CASSLQTGLMNTEAFF.

This clone was seen more than once but under ten times. J is TRBJ1-6 and V is TRBV10-1; D is unresolved. The CDR3 extends over 13 amino acids. CDR1 and CDR2 (germline): WNHNN, SYGVQD (reference sequence). V was shortened by 3 bases and J by 5 bases, with 5 bases between the two germline ends. The CDR3 nucleotides read TGCGCCAGCAGTGAAGACAATAATTCACCCCTCCACTTT. As protein: CASSEDNNSPLHF.

This clone came up once. This rearrangement joins TRBV5-4 to TRBJ2-2; a weak D match, TRBD2 (5 bases). CDR1 SGHNT and CDR2 YYREEE come from the germline V gene (reference sequence). The ends were cut back, 2 bases at V and 5 bases at J, with 13 bases in the middle. This CDR3 has 15 amino acids. The CDR3 spells CASSFGDFLTGELFF. The CDR3 DNA sequence: TGTGCCAGCAGCTTCGGGGATTTCCTAACCGGGGAGCTGTTTTTT.

The gene calls are TRBV29-1 and TRBJ1-1, with D possibly being TRBD1 (6 bases). This CDR3 has 13 residues. CDR1 and CDR2 from the germline V gene are SQVTM and ANQGSEA. V lost 4 bases to trimming and J lost 5 bases, with 14 bases between them. CDR3 region: CSVAGGAKTEAFF. CDR3 nucleotides: TGCAGCGTTGCGGGGGGCGCGAAAACTGAAGCTTTCTTT.

The chain carries TRBV21-1 and TRBJ2-7; TRBD2, the table's D call, was not compared with the DNA. TRBV21-1 is a listed pseudogene. There are 16 residues in the CDR3. The CDR3 DNA reads TGTGCCAGCAGCAAAGCAGAGTCGGGGGGCCTCTACGAGCAGTACTTC. Protein: CASSKAESGGLYEQYF.

The rearrangement uses TRBV5-1 and TRBJ1-1; the D gene is possibly TRBD1 (5 bases). The CDR3 has 13 residues. CDR1 is SGHRS, CDR2 YFSETQ, per germline. V was trimmed by 4 bases and J by 7 bases, leaving 14 bases between them. CDR3 amino acids: CASSHKGGDEAFF. The CDR3 DNA reads TGCGCCAGCAGCCACAAAGGAGGGGATGAAGCTTTCTTT.

V and J are TRBV6-5 and TRBJ1-1, with unresolved D. This CDR3 region has 13 residues. CDR1 is MNHEY and CDR2 is SVGAGI in the germline V gene. The germline V and J ends were trimmed by 5 bases and 1 base, with 8 bases remaining between them. DNA for the CDR3: TGTGCCAGCAGTCCCTCAGGGAACACTGAAGCTTTCTTT. This codes for CASSPSGNTEAFF.

This clone came up once. The rearrangement links TRBV2 to TRBJ2-1; D might be TRBD2 (5 bases). The germline V and J ends were trimmed by 6 bases and 1 base, with 13 bases remaining between them. In germline, CDR1 is SNHLY, CDR2 FYNNEI. CDR3 length: 15 amino acids. The CDR3 spells CASSPKRPSYNEQFF. The CDR3 DNA is TGTGCCAGCAGCCCAAAGCGGCCGTCCTACAATGAGCAGTTCTTC.

J is TRBJ1-2 and V is TRBV28, with 7 bases identical to TRBD1. This CDR3 contains 13 residues. The V gene's germline CDR1 is MDHEN and CDR2 SYDVKM. The trim removed 2 bases at V and 8 bases at J, leaving 5 bases unmatched. The CDR3 loop is CASSLIRGQGYTF. DNA of the CDR3: TGTGCCAGCAGTTTAATCAGGGGACAGGGCTACACCTTC.

The V and J genes are TRBV5-4 and TRBJ1-1, with D maybe TRBD1 (6 bases). Trimming pared 10 bases from V and 5 bases from J, leaving 21 bases between. The CDR3 runs to 14 residues. The V gene's germline CDR1 is SGHNT and CDR2 YYREEE (reference sequence). CDR3 DNA sequence: TGTGCCGCGGGGGGGCCAGGTTATTCAACTGAAGCTTTCTTT. It yields the protein CAAGGPGYSTEAFF.

The chain carries TRBV30 and TRBJ1-2, with 7 bases identical to TRBD1. The ends lost 4 bases at V and 0 bases at J; junction bases unmatched: 2. Germline V gene lookup returns CDR1 GTSNPN and CDR2 SVGIG (reference sequence). CDR3 size: 13 residues. The chain's CDR3 is CAWNRGANYGYTF. The CDR3 nucleotides are TGTGCCTGGAACAGGGGAGCTAACTATGGCTACACCTTC.

In the case of this clone: Other DNA sequences from this sample encode an identical CDR3 as well. The chain uses TRBV5-1 and TRBJ1-1; D remains unclear. The V end was cut by 0 bases, the J end by 3 bases, with 9 bases between. Germline CDR1 reads SGHRS; CDR2 reads YFSETQ. The CDR3 has 14 amino acids. The CDR3 DNA sequence: TGCGCCAGCAGCTTGGGAGGCGGGGACACTGAAGCTTTCTTT. Protein: CASSLGGGDTEAFF.

J is TRBJ2-1 and V is TRBV10-1; D not resolved. CDR1 and CDR2 from the germline V gene are WNHNN and SYGVQD (reference sequence). The CDR3 covers 16 residues. Trimming removed 6 bases at V and 0 bases at J, with 15 bases between. CDR3 residues: CASSWSPASSYNEQFF. As DNA, the CDR3 is TGCGCCAGCAGCTGGAGTCCGGCTTCCTCCTACAATGAGCAGTTCTTC.

This clone was seen more than once but under ten times. This chain joins TRBV30 and TRBJ1-1; TRBD1 agrees at 7 bases. V shed 4 bases and J 5 bases; nucleotides not matched to a gene: 10. The germline V gene has CDR1 GTSNPN and CDR2 SVGIG (reference sequence). The CDR3 extends over 14 amino acids. CDR3 residues: CAWNRGNRGTEAFF. CDR3 nucleotide sequence: TGTGCCTGGAACAGGGGCAATCGGGGAACTGAAGCTTTCTTT. Full variable domain (remainder filled in from reference TRBV30 and TRBJ1-1): SQTIHQWPATLVQPVGSPLSLECTVEGTSNPNLYWYRQAAGRGLQLLFYSVGIGQISSEVPQNLSASRPQDRQFILSSKKLLLSDSGFYLCAWNRGNRGTEAFFGQGTRLTVV.

The rearrangement joins TRBV15 to TRBJ1-2; 10 bases line up with TRBD1. The CDR3 contains 15 residues. Losses at the gene ends were 3 bases for V and 8 bases for J; bases not matched to a gene: 9. Germline-derived CDR1 and CDR2 are LNHNV and YYDKDF (reference sequence). DNA for the CDR3: TGTGCCACCAGCAGGGCCCAACCGGACAGGGGGGGCTACACCTTC. Its protein is CATSRAQPDRGGYTF.